This entry lists 23 T cell receptor beta chains sequenced from one sample in a study of T-cell memory formation after mild COVID-19. TCRdb used MiXCR to reprocess the 5' RACE reads, holding one entry per CDR3 protein. The data show under 450,000 distinct CDR3 sequences, with roughly an eighth seen just once and about 22% held by the top ten. Sequencing was done on a sample of PBMCs or a T cell subset sorted from them (not recorded which). The receptors stem from a man aged 18 to 30 who had mild COVID-19 (a few samples of this study predate the infection). Cell type and time point are not known.

The chain joins TRBV20-1 to TRBJ1-5, with D uncertain. This CDR3 is built from 13 residues. The germline CDR1 and CDR2 sequences are DFQATT and SNEGSKA (reference sequence). Trimming cost V 6 bases and J 3 bases, with 12 bases left between them. The CDR3: CSAMDLTNQPQHF. CDR3 DNA sequence: TGCAGTGCCATGGACCTAACCAATCAGCCCCAGCATTTT.

This clonotype was found a few times. The chain uses TRBV12-3 or TRBV12-4 and TRBJ1-1; 7 nucleotides align to TRBD1. CDR3 length equals 12 residues. V lost 3 bases to trimming and J lost 7 bases; unmatched junction nucleotides: 2. The CDR3 nucleotides are TGTGCCAGCAGTTTTGGACAGGTTGAAGCTTTCTTT. It encodes CASSFGQVEAFF.

The rearrangement uses TRBV28 and TRBJ2-7, with D perhaps matching TRBD2 (6 bases). Germline V gene lookup returns CDR1 MDHEN and CDR2 SYDVKM. This CDR3 comprises 14 residues. The germline V and J ends were trimmed by 5 bases and 3 bases, with 14 bases remaining between them. The CDR3 DNA follows: TGTGCCAGCAGTGCATCGGGGGTTGGCTACGAGCAGTACGTC. This sequence encodes CASSASGVGYEQYV.

The chain couples TRBV3-1 to TRBJ2-3; D unclear. Germline V CDR1 and CDR2: LGHDT, YNNKEL (reference sequence). The CDR3 runs 17 residues. Trimming took 1 base from V and 5 from J, leaving 19 bases between them. DNA of the CDR3: TGTGCCAGCAGCCAAGGGTCGCAGGCTACCTCGGGAGATACGCAGTATTTT. Translated, it gives CASSQGSQATSGDTQYF.

This clonotype has more than one count but fewer than ten. The V gene is TRBV20-1, the J gene TRBJ2-7; possibly TRBD1 for D (6 bases). Germline loops: CDR1 DFQATT, CDR2 SNEGSKA (reference sequence). CDR3 size: 14 residues. Trimming cost V 1 base and J 5 bases, with 15 bases left between them. CDR3 loop: CSARVRTVNDEQYF. The CDR3 DNA reads TGCAGTGCTAGAGTCCGGACAGTTAACGACGAGCAGTACTTC.

A few counts support this clonotype. This chain uses TRBV20-1 with TRBJ1-6, with 7 bases that match TRBD1. This CDR3 is built from 14 residues. The J segment lost 5 bases and the V segment lost 0 bases, leaving 1 base of the junction unmatched. CDR1 and CDR2 from the germline V gene are DFQATT and SNEGSKA (reference sequence). The DNA for the CDR3 is TGCAGTGCTAGAGAAGGGGGCAATAATTCACCCCTCCACTTT. This gives the protein CSAREGGNNSPLHF.

The rearrangement uses TRBV5-4 and TRBJ1-2; D gene unclear. Trimming stripped 5 bases from V and 4 bases from J, with 15 bases between. This CDR3 spans 14 amino acids. Germline V CDR1 and CDR2: SGHNT, YYREEE (reference sequence). The CDR3 sequence: CASSRNAAGYGYTF. CDR3 bases: TGTGCCAGCAGTCGTAACGCGGCGGGCTATGGCTACACCTTC.

The V call is TRBV5-1, the J call TRBJ2-6; D remains ambiguous. V was clipped by 2 bases and J by 4 bases, with 10 bases between them. The CDR3 runs 15 residues. Germline loops: CDR1 SGHRS, CDR2 YFSETQ. CDR3 amino acids: CASSFGSPGANVLTF. Here the CDR3 DNA reads TGCGCCAGCAGCTTTGGATCGCCGGGGGCCAACGTCCTGACTTTC.

This clonotype turned up a few times. The V call is TRBV5-6, the J call TRBJ1-4; D ambiguous. Germline V gene sequence: CDR1 SGHDT, CDR2 YYEEEE. The CDR3 is 16 residues long. V dropped 0 bases and J dropped 0 bases, with 9 bases sitting between them. CDR3 nucleotide sequence: TGTGCCAGCAGCTTGGGGGCAGCTGCAACTAATGAAAAACTGTTTTTT. Its protein is CASSLGAAATNEKLFF.

The chain combines TRBV20-1 with TRBJ1-1; D is undetermined. The germline V and J ends were trimmed by 0 bases and 7 bases, with 6 bases remaining between them. The CDR3 contains 11 residues. Germline assignment: CDR1 DFQATT and CDR2 SNEGSKA (reference sequence). The CDR3 nucleotides are TGCAGTGCTAGAGATTATATTGAAGCTTTCTTT. Translating gives CSARDYIEAFF.

This chain uses TRBV5-5 with TRBJ1-2; the D is unclear. The germline V and J ends were trimmed by 0 bases and 1 base, with 7 bases remaining between them. The CDR3 extends over 14 amino acids. Germline CDR1 is SGHKS and CDR2 is YYEKEE (reference sequence). CDR3 in amino acids: CASSLVTDNYGYTF. DNA of the CDR3: TGTGCCAGCAGCTTGGTTACGGATAACTATGGCTACACCTTC.

DNA of the CDR3: TGTGCCAGTAGTTCCCGACAGAAATATAGCAATCAGCCCCAGCATTTT. Translated: CASSSRQKYSNQPQHF. The chain joins TRBV19 to TRBJ1-5; TRBD1 is a possible D gene (5 bases). CDR1 LNHDA and CDR2 SQIVND come from the germline V gene (reference sequence). Trimming cost V 5 bases and J 0 bases, with 14 bases left between them. This CDR3 has 16 residues.

The chain couples TRBV18 to TRBJ2-7; tentatively, D is TRBD1 (5 bases). V dropped 3 bases and J dropped 0 bases, with 12 bases sitting between them. The CDR3 covers 15 residues. Germline loops: CDR1 KGHSH, CDR2 LQKENI. The CDR3 sequence is CASSPDRGTSYEQYV. The CDR3 nucleotides are TGTGCCAGCTCACCCGATAGGGGCACCTCCTACGAGCAGTACGTC.

This clonotype was seen only once. V usage is TRBV6-5 and J usage is TRBJ1-1, with 7 bases identical to TRBD1. This CDR3 has 14 amino acids. CDR1 is MNHEY, CDR2 SVGAGI, per germline. V lost 5 bases, J lost 0 bases, and 3 bases stayed unmatched. CDR3 nucleotide sequence: TGTGCCAGCAGTGGAGGACAGGTGAACACTGAAGCTTTCTTT. This codes for CASSGGQVNTEAFF.

The genes are TRBV29-1 and TRBJ1-2, with 9 nucleotides matching TRBD1. Per the germline V gene, CDR1 is SQVTM and CDR2 is ANQGSEA. The CDR3 runs to 13 residues. Trimming removed 7 bases from V and 6 bases from J; junction bases left unmatched: 9. The CDR3 DNA reads TGCAGCGGTGGACCGGGACAGGGTGATGGCTACACCTTC. This encodes CSGGPGQGDGYTF. The full variable domain, completed using reference TRBV29-1 and TRBJ1-2, is SAVISQKPSRDICQRGTSLTIQCQVDSQVTMMFWYRQQPGQSLTLIATANQGSEATYESGFVIDKFPISRPNLTFSTLTVSNMSPEDSSIYLCSGGPGQGDGYTFGSGTRLTVV.

This chain links TRBV10-2 with TRBJ2-2; tentatively, D is TRBD2 (5 bases). This CDR3 is 14 amino acids long. Per germline, CDR1 WSHSY and CDR2 SAAADI. Between the trimmed V and J ends, which lost 0 bases and 6 bases, there was a span of 8 bases. The CDR3: CASSESRAAGELFF. In DNA, the CDR3 is TGCGCCAGCAGTGAGTCGAGGGCCGCCGGGGAGCTGTTTTTT.

This clonotype was picked up a small number of times. CDR3 coding DNA: TGTGCCAGTAAAGAGACAGTCGTGAACACTGAAGCTTTCTTT. Translation gives CASKETVVNTEAFF. This sequence joins TRBV19 and TRBJ1-1, with D possibly being TRBD1 (5 bases). The CDR3 covers 14 residues. V was clipped by 7 bases and J by 0 bases, with 12 bases between them. Germline CDR1 is LNHDA and CDR2 is SQIVND (reference sequence).

In this sample, this clonotype turned up a few times. This sequence joins TRBV6-2 or TRBV6-3 and TRBJ2-7; 8 bases map to TRBD1. CDR3 length: 13 amino acids. Germline CDR1 reads MNHEY; CDR2 reads SVGEGT. With 7 bases clipped from V and 7 bases from J, the junction kept 9 bases outside the gene matches. The CDR3: CASTGDRLTEQYV. For the CDR3, the DNA is TGTGCCAGCACTGGGGACAGGCTTACAGAGCAGTACGTC.

The V gene is TRBV5-1, the J gene TRBJ1-3, with 7 bases matching TRBD1. J lost 4 bases, V lost 1 base, and 14 bases had no gene match. Germline CDR1 reads SGHRS; CDR2 reads YFSETQ. CDR3 length: 18 amino acids. In DNA, the CDR3 is TGCGCCAGCAGCTTGCTGATTAATGGGGGGACAGCCGGAAACACCATATATTTT. Translation gives CASSLLINGGTAGNTIYF.

The genes are TRBV11-2 and TRBJ2-1; TRBD2 aligns across 9 bases. The trim removed 1 base at V and 4 bases at J, leaving 5 bases unmatched. Germline lookup yields CDR1 SGHAT and CDR2 FQNNGV. The CDR3 runs 16 residues. The chain's CDR3 is CASSLVPSGAYNEQFF. The DNA of the CDR3 is TGTGCCAGCAGCTTAGTGCCTAGCGGGGCGTACAATGAGCAGTTCTTC.

This clonotype came up a few times. The chain links TRBV6-5 to TRBJ2-1; TRBD2 aligns across 9 bases. The CDR3 has 15 amino acids. Trimming took 5 bases from V and 9 from J; bases not matched to a gene: 11. Germline CDR1 reads MNHEY; CDR2 reads SVGAGI. The CDR3 region is CASSPLAGGLGEQFF. CDR3 coding DNA: TGTGCCAGCAGTCCCCTGGCGGGGGGGCTGGGTGAGCAGTTCTTC.

The rearrangement joins TRBV5-1 to TRBJ2-1; 7 bases agree with TRBD1. The CDR3 spans 13 residues. Germline V CDR1 and CDR2: SGHRS, YFSETQ. Trimming removed 4 bases from V and 5 bases from J; junction bases left unmatched: 3. The CDR3 DNA reads TGCGCCAGCAGCCGGGACAGAGACAATGAGCAGTTCTTC. Its protein is CASSRDRDNEQFF.

This chain links TRBV6-4 with TRBJ2-3; 10 bases are a match to TRBD1. The CDR3 loop spans 14 amino acids. CDR1 and CDR2 (germline): MRHNA, SNTAGT. V lost 2 bases, J lost 4 bases, and 0 bases stayed unmatched. The CDR3 here is CASSDGTGADTQYF. The CDR3, as DNA: TGTGCCAGCAGTGACGGGACAGGGGCAGATACGCAGTATTTT.